This paragraph covers one T cell receptor (beta chain) sequence. The data stem from a study of T-cell reconstitution after alpha-beta-depleted transplantation in children. Germline V CDR1 and CDR2: SEHNR, FQNEAQ (reference sequence). Trimming pared 1 base from V and 0 bases from J, leaving 10 bases between. The CDR3 runs to 15 residues. For TCRbeta, the library was prepared with unique molecular identifiers. One entry per CDR3 protein results from TCRdb running MiXCR on the PCR reads. The table lists about 400,000 distinct CDR3 sequences, 20% of them singletons, with 3.8% in the top ten. The origin of this receptor is a human donor who donated a stem cell graft to a child with acute myeloid leukemia. J is TRBJ2-7 and V is TRBV7-9, with D unclear. The specimen comprised PBMCs from the stem cell graft donor, sampled from the stem cell graft. CDR3 in DNA: TGTGCCAGCAGCTTAGGTTGGGGAAGCTCCTACGAGCAGTACTTC. This encodes CASSLGWGSSYEQYF.